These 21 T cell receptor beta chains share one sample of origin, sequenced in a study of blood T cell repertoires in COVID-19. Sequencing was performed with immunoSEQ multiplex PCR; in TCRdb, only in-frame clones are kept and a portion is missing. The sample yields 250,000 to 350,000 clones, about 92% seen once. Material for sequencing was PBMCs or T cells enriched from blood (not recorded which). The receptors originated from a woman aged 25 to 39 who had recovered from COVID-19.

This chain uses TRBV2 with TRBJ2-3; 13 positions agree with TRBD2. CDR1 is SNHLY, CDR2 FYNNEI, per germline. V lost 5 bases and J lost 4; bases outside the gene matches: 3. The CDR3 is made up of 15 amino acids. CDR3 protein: CASSLLAGGPDTQYF. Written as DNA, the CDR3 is TGTGCCAGCAGTTTACTAGCGGGGGGGCCAGATACGCAGTATTTT.

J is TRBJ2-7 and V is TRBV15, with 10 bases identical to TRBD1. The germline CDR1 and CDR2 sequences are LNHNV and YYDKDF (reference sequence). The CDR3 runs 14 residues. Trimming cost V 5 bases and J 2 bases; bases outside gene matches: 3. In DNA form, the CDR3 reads TGTGCCACCAGCGGGGACAGGGGCCCCTACGAGCAGTACTTC. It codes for CATSGDRGPYEQYF.

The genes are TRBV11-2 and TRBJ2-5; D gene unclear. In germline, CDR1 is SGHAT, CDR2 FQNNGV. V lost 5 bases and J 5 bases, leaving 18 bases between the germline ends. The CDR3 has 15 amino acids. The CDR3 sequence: CASSPMAMGMETQYF. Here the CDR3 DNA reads TGTGCCAGCAGCCCGATGGCTATGGGCATGGAGACCCAGTACTTC.

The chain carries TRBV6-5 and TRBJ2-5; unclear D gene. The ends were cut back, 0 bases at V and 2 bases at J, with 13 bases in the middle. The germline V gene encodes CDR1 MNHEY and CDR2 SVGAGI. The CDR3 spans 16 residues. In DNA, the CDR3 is TGTGCCAGCAGTTACTCGAATGCGATTTCACAAGAGACCCAGTACTTC. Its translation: CASSYSNAISQETQYF.

The CDR3 spells CASSLGQGVDYEQYF. CDR3 DNA sequence: TGTGCCAGCAGTTTGGGACAGGGTGTGGACTACGAGCAGTACTTC. The V gene is TRBV28, the J gene TRBJ2-7, with 9 bases matching TRBD1. CDR1 MDHEN and CDR2 SYDVKM come from the germline V gene. V was pared by 3 bases and J by 3 bases, with 6 bases of the junction left unmatched. This CDR3 is 15 amino acids long.

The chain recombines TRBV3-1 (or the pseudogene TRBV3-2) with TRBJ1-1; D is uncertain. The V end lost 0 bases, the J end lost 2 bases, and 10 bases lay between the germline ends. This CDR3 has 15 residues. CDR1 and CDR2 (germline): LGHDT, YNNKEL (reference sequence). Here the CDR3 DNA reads TGTGCCAGCAGCCAAGATGGCAGTCTTAACACTGAAGCTTTCTTT. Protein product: CASSQDGSLNTEAFF.

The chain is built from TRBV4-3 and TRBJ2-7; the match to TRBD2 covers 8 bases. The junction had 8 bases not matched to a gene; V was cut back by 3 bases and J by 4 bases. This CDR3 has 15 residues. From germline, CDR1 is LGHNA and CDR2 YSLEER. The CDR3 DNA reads TGCGCCAGCAGCCAGGAGAATAGCGGGATTTACGAGCAGTACTTC. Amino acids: CASSQENSGIYEQYF.

The CDR3 bases are TGTGCCAGCAGTCCCCGTTTAGGGGTGCTCCCTGAAGCTTTCTTT. This codes for CASSPRLGVLPEAFF. This chain joins TRBV25-1 and TRBJ1-1; D possibly corresponds to TRBD1 (5 bases). The CDR3 is 15 amino acids. Trimming cost V 5 bases and J 6 bases, with 19 bases left between them. Germline loops: CDR1 MGHDK, CDR2 SYGVNS.

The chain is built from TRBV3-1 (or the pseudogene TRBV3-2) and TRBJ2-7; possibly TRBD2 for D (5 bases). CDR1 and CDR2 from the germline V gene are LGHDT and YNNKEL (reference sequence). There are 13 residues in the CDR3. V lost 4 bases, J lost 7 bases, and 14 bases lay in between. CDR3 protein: CASSPTSEGEQYF. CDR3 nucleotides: TGTGCCAGCAGCCCAACTAGTGAGGGAGAGCAGTACTTC.

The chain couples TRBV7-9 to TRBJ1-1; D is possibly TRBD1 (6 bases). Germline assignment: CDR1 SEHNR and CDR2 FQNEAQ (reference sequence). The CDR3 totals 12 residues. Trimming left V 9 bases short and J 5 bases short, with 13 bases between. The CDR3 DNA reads TGTGCCAGTTTAAACCAGGGGACTGAAGCTTTCTTT. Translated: CASLNQGTEAFF.

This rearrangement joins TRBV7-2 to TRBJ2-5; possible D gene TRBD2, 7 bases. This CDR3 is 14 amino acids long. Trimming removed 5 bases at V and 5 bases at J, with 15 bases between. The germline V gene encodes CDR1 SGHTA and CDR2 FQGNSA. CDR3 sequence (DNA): TGTGCCAGCAGCACGCGGGGAGGGGGGGAGACCCAGTACTTC. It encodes CASSTRGGGETQYF.

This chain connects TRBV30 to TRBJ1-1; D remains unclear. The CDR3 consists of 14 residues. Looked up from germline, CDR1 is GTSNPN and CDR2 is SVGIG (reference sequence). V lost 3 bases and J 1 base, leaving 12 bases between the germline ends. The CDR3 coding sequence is TGTGCCTGGAGCCCCCCGGGTTGGAACACTGAAGCTTTCTTT. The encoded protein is CAWSPPGWNTEAFF.

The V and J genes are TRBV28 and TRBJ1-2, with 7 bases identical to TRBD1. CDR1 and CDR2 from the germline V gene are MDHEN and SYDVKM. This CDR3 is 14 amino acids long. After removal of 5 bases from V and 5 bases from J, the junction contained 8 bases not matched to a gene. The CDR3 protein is CASSPGTVLYGYTF. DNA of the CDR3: TGTGCCAGCAGTCCCGGGACAGTACTTTATGGCTACACCTTC.

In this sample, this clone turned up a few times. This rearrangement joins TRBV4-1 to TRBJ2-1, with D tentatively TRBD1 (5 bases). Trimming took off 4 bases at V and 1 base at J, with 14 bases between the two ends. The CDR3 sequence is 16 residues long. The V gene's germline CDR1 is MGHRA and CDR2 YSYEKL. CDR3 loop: CASSRLDILSYNEQFF. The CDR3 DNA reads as TGCGCCAGCAGCCGGTTGGACATTCTTTCCTACAATGAGCAGTTCTTC.

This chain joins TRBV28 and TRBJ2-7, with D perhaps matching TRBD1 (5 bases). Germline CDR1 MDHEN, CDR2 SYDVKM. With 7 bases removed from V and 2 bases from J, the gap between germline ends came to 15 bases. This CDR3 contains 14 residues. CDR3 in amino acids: CASNGQGYAYEQYF. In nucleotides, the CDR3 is TGTGCCAGCAATGGGCAGGGATACGCCTACGAGCAGTACTTC.

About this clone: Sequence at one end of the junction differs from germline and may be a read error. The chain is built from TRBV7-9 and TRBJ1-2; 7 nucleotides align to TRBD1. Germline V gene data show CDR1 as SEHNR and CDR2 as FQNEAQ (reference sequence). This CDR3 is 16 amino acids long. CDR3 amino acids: CASSFGRGEVNYGYIF. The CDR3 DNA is TGTGCCAGCAGCTTCGGCAGGGGGGAGGTGAACTATGGCTACATCTTC.

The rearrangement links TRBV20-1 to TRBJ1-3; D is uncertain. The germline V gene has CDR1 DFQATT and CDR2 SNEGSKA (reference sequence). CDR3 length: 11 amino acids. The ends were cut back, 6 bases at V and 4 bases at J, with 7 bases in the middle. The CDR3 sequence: CSAPIGNTIYF. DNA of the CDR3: TGCAGTGCCCCTATCGGAAACACCATATATTTT.

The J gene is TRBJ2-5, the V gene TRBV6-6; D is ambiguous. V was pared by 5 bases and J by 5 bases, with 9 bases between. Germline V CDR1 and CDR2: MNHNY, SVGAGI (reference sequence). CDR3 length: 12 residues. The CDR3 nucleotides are TGTGCCAGCAGTAACCCGCGGGAGACCCAGTACTTC. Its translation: CASSNPRETQYF.

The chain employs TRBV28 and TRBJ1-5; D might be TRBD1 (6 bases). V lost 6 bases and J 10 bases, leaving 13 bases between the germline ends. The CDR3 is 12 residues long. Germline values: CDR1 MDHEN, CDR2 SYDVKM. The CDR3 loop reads CASRAQGQPQHF. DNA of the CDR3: TGTGCCAGCAGGGCACAGGGCCAACCCCAGCATTTT.

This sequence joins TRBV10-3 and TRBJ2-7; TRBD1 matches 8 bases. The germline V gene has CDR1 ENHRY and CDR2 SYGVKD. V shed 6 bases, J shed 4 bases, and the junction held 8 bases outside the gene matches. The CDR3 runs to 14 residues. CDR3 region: CAIRPDRGGYEQYF. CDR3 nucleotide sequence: TGTGCCATCAGGCCCGACAGGGGAGGATACGAGCAGTACTTC.

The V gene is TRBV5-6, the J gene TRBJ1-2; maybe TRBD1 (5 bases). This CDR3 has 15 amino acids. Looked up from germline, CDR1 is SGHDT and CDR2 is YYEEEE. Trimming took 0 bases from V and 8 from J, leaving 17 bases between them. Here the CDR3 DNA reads TGTGCCAGCAGCTTGGCCCCCGCGCAGGGCGAAGGCTACACCTTC. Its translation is CASSLAPAQGEGYTF.